This TCR beta chain was profiled in a study of blood T cell repertoires in COVID-19. Sequencing used immunoSEQ multiplex PCR; TCRdb keeps in-frame clones, though not all of them. The table includes under 140,000 clones, around nine tenths detected once. The CDR3 extends over 15 amino acids. The V gene end was trimmed by 4 bases and the J gene end by 2 bases; junction bases not matched to a gene: 6. The germline V gene has CDR1 MNHEY and CDR2 SVGEGT. V and J are TRBV6-2 or TRBV6-3 and TRBJ2-7; TRBD2 matches 9 bases. This clonotype was obtained from a human donor in a cohort sampled during active COVID-19. What was sequenced was peripheral blood. CDR3 sequence reads: CASSSWTSVTYEQYF. The CDR3, as DNA: TGTGCCAGCAGTTCCTGGACTAGCGTCACCTACGAGCAGTACTTC.